This is a list of T cell receptor beta chains from one sample in a study of PD-1 blockade in classical Hodgkin lymphoma. Method: immunoSEQ multiplex PCR; TCRdb's copy keeps in-frame clones and lacks some. Among 50,000 to 75,000 clones listed, around 88% were seen once. The sequenced sample was peripheral blood mononuclear cells (PBMCs), obtained at baseline. These receptors came from a human donor with classical Hodgkin lymphoma. CDR3s include the opening cysteine and the closing phenylalanine or tryptophan. Each record gives: clone size, J gene, D gene, V gene, CDR3 DNA, CDR3 protein. A D gene is named only where the DNA matches it firmly. A row's size may be missing; if present it is once, few, many or a size class.

clone_size: .
j_call: TRBJ2-2
d_call: .
v_call: TRBV28
cdr3_nt: TGTGCGGCCAGGGTGAGCACCGGGGAGCTGTTTTTT
cdr3_aa: CAARVSTGELFF

clone_size: .
j_call: TRBJ1-1
d_call: .
v_call: TRBV5-6
cdr3_nt: TGTGCCAGCAGCCCATTGGTTGGGGGGGAACAAGCTTTCTTT
cdr3_aa: CASSPLVGGEQAFF

clone_size: few
j_call: TRBJ1-1
d_call: .
v_call: TRBV2
cdr3_nt: TGTGCCAGCAGTGACAGGTGGAACACTGAAGCTTTCTTT
cdr3_aa: CASSDRWNTEAFF

clone_size: .
j_call: TRBJ1-2
d_call: .
v_call: TRBV5-1
cdr3_nt: TGCGCCAGCAGCTTGGATTGGTCAGAGGCTAACTATGGCTACACCTTC
cdr3_aa: CASSLDWSEANYGYTF

clone_size: .
j_call: TRBJ1-2
d_call: .
v_call: TRBV19
cdr3_nt: TGTGCCAGTAGTACCCCTTGGGACGAAGATGGCTACACCTTC
cdr3_aa: CASSTPWDEDGYTF

clone_size: .
j_call: TRBJ2-3
d_call: TRBD2
v_call: TRBV10-3
cdr3_nt: TGTGCCATCAGGGGGACTAGCGGGGCCACAGATACGCAGTATTTT
cdr3_aa: CAIRGTSGATDTQYF

clone_size: .
j_call: TRBJ2-5
d_call: .
v_call: TRBV5-6
cdr3_nt: TGTGCCAGCAGCTTGGGAGTAGGACATGTGGCTAACCAAGAGACCCAGTACTTC
cdr3_aa: CASSLGVGHVANQETQYF

clone_size: .
j_call: TRBJ1-1
d_call: .
v_call: TRBV14
cdr3_nt: TGTGCCAGCAGCCAATGGGTCGACACTGAAGCTTTCTTT
cdr3_aa: CASSQWVDTEAFF

clone_size: few
j_call: TRBJ1-3
d_call: .
v_call: TRBV7-9
cdr3_nt: TGTGCCAGCCGCGAGTTTTCTGGAAACACCATATATTTT
cdr3_aa: CASREFSGNTIYF

clone_size: .
j_call: TRBJ2-7
d_call: .
v_call: TRBV11-2
cdr3_nt: TGTGCCAGCAGCGTAGGTGGGGAGGCCTACGAGCAGTACTTC
cdr3_aa: CASSVGGEAYEQYF

clone_size: .
j_call: TRBJ1-1
d_call: .
v_call: TRBV27
cdr3_nt: TGTGCCAGCAGTTTATTGGGTCCCGGAACTGAAGCTTTCTTT
cdr3_aa: CASSLLGPGTEAFF

clone_size: .
j_call: TRBJ1-1
d_call: TRBD1
v_call: TRBV14
cdr3_nt: TGTGCCAGCAGCAAGGACACAGGGGGCACTGAAGCTTTCTTT
cdr3_aa: CASSKDTGGTEAFF

clone_size: .
j_call: TRBJ2-2
d_call: .
v_call: TRBV7-6
cdr3_nt: TGTGCCAGCAGCGCCTTTTCCGCCCGGTCCGGGGAGCTGTTTTTT
cdr3_aa: CASSAFSARSGELFF

clone_size: .
j_call: TRBJ2-5
d_call: .
v_call: TRBV5-1
cdr3_nt: TGCGCCAGCAGCTTGGTTTCAGGGGTGGAGACCCAGTACTTC
cdr3_aa: CASSLVSGVETQYF

clone_size: few
j_call: TRBJ1-5
d_call: TRBD1
v_call: TRBV5-1
cdr3_nt: TGCGCCAGCAGCTTGGCTGGACAGGGCAATCAGCCCCAGCATTTT
cdr3_aa: CASSLAGQGNQPQHF

clone_size: .
j_call: TRBJ1-1
d_call: .
v_call: TRBV7-7
cdr3_nt: TGTGCCAGCAGCTCGGGACTGAACACTGAAGCTTTCTTT
cdr3_aa: CASSSGLNTEAFF

clone_size: .
j_call: TRBJ2-5
d_call: .
v_call: TRBV7-6
cdr3_nt: TGTGCCAGCAGCTTCCCAGGGGTAGAGACCCAGTACTTC
cdr3_aa: CASSFPGVETQYF

clone_size: .
j_call: TRBJ2-7
d_call: .
v_call: TRBV6-1
cdr3_nt: TGTGCCAGCAGTGCAAACTACAACTACGAGCAGTACTTC
cdr3_aa: CASSANYNYEQYF

clone_size: .
j_call: TRBJ1-5
d_call: .
v_call: TRBV11-2
cdr3_nt: TGTGCCAGCAGCCCCAAGGCAGGGACCCGATATCAGCCCCAGCATTTT
cdr3_aa: CASSPKAGTRYQPQHF